A single TCR beta chain is shown here with its context. This sample is part of a study of blood T cell repertoires in COVID-19. Clones were read by immunoSEQ multiplex PCR, and TCRdb kept only the in-frame ones, dropping some. The table records roughly 220,000 clones, roughly 84% of them present only once. V was cut by 3 bases and J by 8 bases, with 10 bases left in between. In germline, CDR1 is DFQATT, CDR2 SNEGSKA (reference sequence). The length of the CDR3 is 11 residues. The specimen was peripheral blood. The receptor was derived from a woman aged 55-69 years who had recovered from COVID-19. This chain links TRBV20-1 with TRBJ1-1; a weak D match, TRBD1 (5 bases). CDR3 sequence reads: CSARGGSEAFF. As DNA, the CDR3 is TGCAGTGCTAGGGGGGGATCCGAAGCTTTCTTT.